This T cell receptor (beta chain) comes out of a study of spatial heterogeneity in lung cancer. Overall study results and limits: Ubiquitous expanded tumor TCRs were seen in blood more at resection than at follow-up.

Each TCR cDNA molecule carried a unique molecular identifier. One entry per CDR3 protein results from TCRdb running MiXCR on the 5' RACE reads. The table has 42,000 or so distinct CDR3 sequences, about 11% seen once. Time point noted: blood at routine non-recurrence follow-up after resection. Unsorted samples of tumor, nontumor lung or frozen PBMC had their whole RNA sequenced. Concerning this clonotype itself: The antigen is not known.

With V trimmed by 5 bases and J by 2 bases, 10 bases remained unmatched. CDR1 and CDR2 from the germline V gene are SGHVS and FQNEAQ. The CDR3 totals 17 residues. The origin of this receptor is a female donor with early-stage non-small cell lung cancer. This specimen was PBMCs, taken at follow-up. The chain joins TRBV7-8 to TRBJ2-4; TRBD1 aligns across 9 bases. The CDR3 here is CASSQITGTGTKNIQYF. The CDR3 DNA reads TGTGCCAGCAGCCAAATAACCGGGACAGGGACCAAAAACATTCAGTACTTC. Looking up the rest from reference TRBV7-8 and TRBJ2-4 gives the full variable domain: GAGVSQSPRYKVAKRGQDVALRCDPISGHVSLFWYQQALGQGPEFLTYFQNEAQLDKSGLPSDRFFAERPEGSVSTLKIQRTQQEDSAVYLCASSQITGTGTKNIQYFGAGTRLSVL.